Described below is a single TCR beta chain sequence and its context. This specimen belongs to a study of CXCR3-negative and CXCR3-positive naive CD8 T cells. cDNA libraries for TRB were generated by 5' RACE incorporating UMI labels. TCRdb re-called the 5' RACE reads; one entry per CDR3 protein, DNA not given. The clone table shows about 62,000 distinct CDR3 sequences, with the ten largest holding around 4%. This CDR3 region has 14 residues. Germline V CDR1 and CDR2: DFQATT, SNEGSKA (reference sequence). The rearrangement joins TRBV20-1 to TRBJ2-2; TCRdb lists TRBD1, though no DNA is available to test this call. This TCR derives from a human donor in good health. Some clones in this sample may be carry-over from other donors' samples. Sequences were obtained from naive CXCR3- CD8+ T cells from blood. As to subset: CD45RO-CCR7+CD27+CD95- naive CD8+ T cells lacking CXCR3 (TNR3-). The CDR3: CSARDNRVDGELFF.